This is a list of T cell receptor beta chains from one sample in a study of T cell clones after liver transplantation. Assay used: immunoSEQ multiplex PCR; TCRdb lists only in-frame clones, some missing. The table has tens of thousands of clones, approximately 87% seen once. Material: CD4+ T cells from blood, obtained at the 22-month timepoint. The receptors were gathered from a human patient who received a liver transplant. Some T cells may be the graft donor's. Both conserved end residues are part of each CDR3. A D gene is named only where the DNA matches it firmly. Clone size appears in some rows only: once, few, many, or a class for an expanded clone.

clone size,D gene,J gene,V gene,CDR3 DNA,CDR3 protein
once,-,TRBJ1-4,TRBV4-3,TGCGCCAGCAGCATGGGGCAGACTAATGAAAAACTGTTTTTT,CASSMGQTNEKLFF
-,-,TRBJ2-7,TRBV7-9,TGTGCCAGCAGAATAGGAGCGGAGAGCGAGCAGTACTTC,CASRIGAESEQYF
-,TRBD1,TRBJ1-1,TRBV19,TGTGCCAGTTACCAGGGGGTTGGTGAAGCTTTCTTT,CASYQGVGEAFF
few,TRBD1,TRBJ1-6,TRBV2,TGTGCCAGCAGTGAGACCGGGACAGGGGTCTCACCCCTCCACTTT,CASSETGTGVSPLHF
few,-,TRBJ2-7,TRBV27,TGTGCCAGCAGTTTAATGTTTGGTCAGGTGAACTCCTACGAGCAGTACTTC,CASSLMFGQVNSYEQYF
once,-,TRBJ2-3,TRBV12-5,TGTGCTAGTGGTTTGGTACCCCCCGGGTTATCGGATTTT,CASGLVPPGLSDF
-,TRBD2,TRBJ2-2,TRBV5-1,TGCGCCAGCAGCTCCCTCCTGGGGCTAGCGGGAGACCACGGGGAGCTGTTTTTT,CASSSLLGLAGDHGELFF
few,-,TRBJ2-5,TRBV6-5,TGTGCCAGCAGTTACTCGTGGGGGCAGACCCAGTACTTC,CASSYSWGQTQYF
-,-,TRBJ1-2,TRBV30,TGTGCCTGGATTCCACCTGCCGGGGCCCATGGCTACACCTTC,CAWIPPAGAHGYTF
-,-,TRBJ1-1,TRBV5-6,TGTGCCAGCAGCTCGGATGAGGATTACACTGAAGCTTTCTTT,CASSSDEDYTEAFF
-,-,TRBJ1-5,TRBV4-3,TGCGCCAGCAGCCAAGATAATGATCAGCCCCAGCATTTT,CASSQDNDQPQHF
-,-,TRBJ2-2,TRBV4-3,TGCGCCAGCAGCCAAGAGAGGCACGGGGAGCTGTTTTTT,CASSQERHGELFF
-,TRBD2,TRBJ2-3,TRBV4-3,TGCGCCAGCAGCCAAGACTCGGGGGGGGACACAGATACGCAGTATTTT,CASSQDSGGDTDTQYF
-,TRBD2,TRBJ2-1,TRBV5-1,TGCGCCAGCAGAACTAGCGGGAGCTACAATGAGCAGTTCTTC,CASRTSGSYNEQFF
-,TRBD1,TRBJ1-2,TRBV5-6,TGTGCCAGCAGCTTGGGGGGACAGAGTAACTATGGCTACACCTTC,CASSLGGQSNYGYTF
-,-,TRBJ2-5,TRBV5-1,TGCGCCAGCAGCTTGTGGGACGCCCAAGAGACCCAGTACTTC,CASSLWDAQETQYF
-,TRBD1,TRBJ2-1,TRBV7-2,TGTGCCAGCAGCCACTTCGGTACCGGGACAGGAGGGGTGTGGAATGAGCAGTTCTTC,CASSHFGTGTGGVWNEQFF
-,-,TRBJ1-5,TRBV6-5,TGTGCCAGCAGTCCTGGGACTCTTAGCAATCAGCCCCAGCATTTT,CASSPGTLSNQPQHF
-,-,TRBJ2-2,TRBV18,TGTGCCAGCTCACCATCTCCTGGATCCGGGGAGCTGTTTTTT,CASSPSPGSGELFF
-,TRBD1,TRBJ1-1,TRBV18,TGTGCCAGCTCACCCGCGTTGGACAGGGGGCGCACTGAAGCTTTCTTT,CASSPALDRGRTEAFF
-,-,TRBJ1-2,TRBV18,TGTGCCAGCTCACCACTGACAGGAAAGGGCTATGGCTACACCTTC,CASSPLTGKGYGYTF
-,-,TRBJ2-7,TRBV28,TGTGCCAGCAGTTTAATAAAGGGGTCCCCCTACGAGCAGTACTTC,CASSLIKGSPYEQYF
-,-,TRBJ1-2,TRBV2,TGTGCCAGCAGTGAAGGACGAGGCTATGGCTACACCTTC,CASSEGRGYGYTF
-,TRBD2,TRBJ2-2,TRBV14,TGTGCCAGCAGCCTTCGACTAGCGCAAACCGGGGAGCTGTTTTTT,CASSLRLAQTGELFF
-,-,TRBJ1-3,TRBV14,TGTGCCAGCATGGGGGCCGGCTCTGGAAACACCATATATTTT,CASMGAGSGNTIYF
-,-,TRBJ2-2,TRBV5-1,TGCGCCAGCAGGCCTGCGGGTCAGGGGAACACCGGGGAGCTGTTTTTT,CASRPAGQGNTGELFF
-,-,TRBJ2-2,TRBV4-3,TGCGCCAGCAGCCAAGGCACGAACACCGGGGAGCTGTTTTTT,CASSQGTNTGELFF
once,-,TRBJ1-4,TRBV7-3,TGTGCCAGCAGGTTCGCCCCTGGTACGGATGAAAAACTGTTTTTT,CASRFAPGTDEKLFF
-,-,TRBJ2-7,TRBV11-2,TGTGCCAGCAGCCTAGGGCCGAGGACATTCTCCTACGAGCAGTACTTC,CASSLGPRTFSYEQYF
-,-,TRBJ2-3,TRBV7-3,TGTGCCAGCAGCTTTTCGGGGAGTGGCACAGATACGCAGTATTTT,CASSFSGSGTDTQYF
-,TRBD1,TRBJ2-5,TRBV9,TGTGCCAGCAGCTCATCCCAACAGGGGTGGGAGACCCAGTACTTC,CASSSSQQGWETQYF
-,-,TRBJ2-3,TRBV5-1,TGCGCCAGCAGCTTTACTACGTCGGCGCAGTATTTT,CASSFTTSAQYF
-,TRBD1,TRBJ2-6,TRBV15,TGTGCCACCAGCCGGGACAGGGAAGCTGGGGCCAACGTCCTGACTTTC,CATSRDREAGANVLTF
few,-,TRBJ2-7,TRBV5-1,TGCGCCAGCAGCTTGGTCGGCCGCTCCTACGAGCAGTACTTC,CASSLVGRSYEQYF
-,-,TRBJ1-1,TRBV21-1,TGTGCCAGCAGCGTGGACAGGGGGCTGGAACTATCGAACACTGAAGCTTTCTTT,CASSVDRGLELSNTEAFF
once,-,TRBJ2-6,TRBV7-3,TGTGCCAGCAGCACAGGGACTGGGGCCAACGTCCTGACTTTC,CASSTGTGANVLTF
few,-,TRBJ1-1,TRBV15,TGTGCCACCAGCAGAGATCCGGGGACTGAAGCTTTCTTT,CATSRDPGTEAFF
-,TRBD1,TRBJ1-3,TRBV30,TGTGCCTGGCTCCCAGGGGGTGGAAACACCATATATTTT,CAWLPGGGNTIYF
-,-,TRBJ1-2,TRBV19,TGTGCCAGTAGTGACGAGGTCAGACGTAACTATGGCTACACCTTC,CASSDEVRRNYGYTF
-,TRBD1,TRBJ2-3,TRBV9,TGTGCCAGCAGCGTGAGAGGGGGCCCCCCCGGCACAGATACGCAGTATTTT,CASSVRGGPPGTDTQYF
-,TRBD2,TRBJ2-1,TRBV5-5,TGTGCCAGCAGTCTTCGGGAGGTGGTCTACAATGAGCAGTTCTTC,CASSLREVVYNEQFF
-,-,TRBJ2-7,TRBV2,TGTGCCAGCAGTGAGTTTGGGGATACAGGGAAACAGTACTTC,CASSEFGDTGKQYF
-,-,TRBJ2-1,TRBV6-5,TGTGCCAGCAGTTACACTCCTCGGTACGATGAGCAGTTCTTC,CASSYTPRYDEQFF
-,TRBD2,TRBJ2-7,TRBV5-1,TGCGCCAGCAGCTTGGTGGCGGGGGTAAACTACGAGCAGTACTTC,CASSLVAGVNYEQYF
-,-,TRBJ2-5,TRBV11-1,TGTGCCAGCAGCCTGCTAGAGACCCAGTACTTC,CASSLLETQYF
-,-,TRBJ1-3,TRBV5-4,TGTGCCAGCAGCTCAATCCGGGGCAACACCATATATTTT,CASSSIRGNTIYF
-,TRBD1,TRBJ2-5,TRBV4-3,TGCGCCAGCAGCCAAGTAAGGAGACAGGGGGGGAATCTCCAAGAGACCCAGTACTTC,CASSQVRRQGGNLQETQYF
few,-,TRBJ1-2,TRBV9,TGTGCCAGCAGCGTAGATCGGGACGGCTATGGCTACACCTTC,CASSVDRDGYGYTF
-,-,TRBJ2-7,TRBV11-3,TGTGCCAGCAGCCCAGTCGCAGGGGACGAGCAGTACTTC,CASSPVAGDEQYF
-,TRBD1,TRBJ1-1,TRBV27,TGTGCCAGCAGTTTAAGACAGGGAAGAACTGAAGCTTTCTTT,CASSLRQGRTEAFF
-,-,TRBJ1-1,TRBV21-1,TGTGCCAGCAGCAAATGGAAACCTGGGGACTATTATACTGAAGCTTTCTTT,CASSKWKPGDYYTEAFF